Below are 8 T cell receptor beta chains sequenced from a single sample in a study of molecular identifiers for immune sequencing clone quantification (dated by TCRdb to 2017 to 2018). Libraries were made using PCR. Instrument on record: Illumina HiSeq 4000. TCRdb's own reprocessing of the public reads used fastp at Q25 and MiXCR and kept productive beta chains. All rows with the same CDR3 protein become a single entry with the most common DNA and genes. Across this sample there are about 640,000 distinct CDR3 sequences, with 15% to 20% seen only once. In total, the top ten clones hold around 0.9% of the sample. The sample comprised naive CD8+ T cells from blood, with Jurkat cell RNA spiked in. The cell subset or site label corresponds to: FACS-sorted CD8+CD4-CCR7+CD45RA+ naive T cells. Every receptor here comes from a human donor in good health. Some libraries in this study had Jurkat cell RNA spiked in.

This clonotype was observed a few times. The V and J genes are TRBV6-5 and TRBJ1-1; D possibly corresponds to TRBD1 (5 bases). Trimming removed 4 bases from V and 3 bases from J, with 12 bases in between. The CDR3 runs 14 residues. CDR1 and CDR2 from the germline V gene are MNHEY and SVGAGI. The chain's CDR3 is CASSSHGGDTEAFF. CDR3 sequence (DNA): TGTGCCAGCAGTTCCCACGGGGGGGACACTGAAGCTTTCTTT.

This clonotype has ten or more counts. The rearrangement uses TRBV20-1 and TRBJ2-3; D is possibly TRBD2 (7 bases). The V end was cut by 0 bases, the J end by 3 bases, with 13 bases between. CDR3 length equals 15 residues. From germline, CDR1 is DFQATT and CDR2 SNEGSKA (reference sequence). In DNA, the CDR3 is TGCAGTGCTAGAGAGAGGGGGGGTTCAACAGATACGCAGTATTTT. This translates into CSARERGGSTDTQYF.

For this clonotype: Just one base apart from a much larger clone, this may be a read error. The chain joins TRBV2 to TRBJ1-1; D is ambiguous. Germline V gene data show CDR1 as SNHLY and CDR2 as FYNNEI. CDR3 length: 15 amino acids. V was trimmed by 4 bases and J by 4 bases, leaving 16 bases between them. CDR3 protein: CASSAFDDLSTEAFF. The CDR3, as DNA: TGTGCCAGCAGTGCTTTTGACGACTTGAGCACTGAAGCTTTCTTT.

Comments on this clonotype: This clone may be a read error of a much larger clone one base away. The chain recombines TRBV18 with TRBJ1-1; the match to TRBD1 covers 8 bases. The junction had 11 bases not matched to a gene; V was cut back by 5 bases and J by 6 bases. Germline assignment: CDR1 KGHSH and CDR2 LQKENI. The CDR3 is made up of 15 amino acids. The CDR3 protein is CASSVPPGQVAEAFF. CDR3 nucleotide sequence: TGTGCCAGCTCAGTACCTCCGGGACAGGTAGCTGAAGCTTTCTTT.

The CDR3 protein is CATSDRDGYNEQFF. CDR3 coding DNA: TGTGCCACCAGTGACCGGGACGGATACAATGAGCAGTTCTTC. The gene calls are TRBV24-1 and TRBJ2-1; D assignment may be TRBD1 or TRBD2 (5 bases each). This CDR3 comprises 14 residues. V gave up 4 bases and J gave up 4 bases, with 10 bases separating them. Germline V lookup: CDR1 KGHDR, CDR2 SFDVKD.

This clonotype was recorded at least ten times. This chain uses TRBV7-8 with TRBJ2-1; D uncertain. This CDR3 contains 16 residues. Germline CDR1 SGHVS, CDR2 FQNEAQ. The ends were cut back, 1 base at V and 2 bases at J, with 12 bases in the middle. The CDR3, as DNA: TGTGCCAGCAGCTTAGTTGTACCGGTTACCTACAATGAGCAGTTCTTC. It codes for CASSLVVPVTYNEQFF.

In regard to this clonotype: The CDR3 ends on some other residue instead of the conserved phenylalanine or tryptophan, so this is likely a read error. The chain joins TRBV7-9 to TRBJ2-7; 9 nucleotides align to TRBD1. Per the germline V gene, CDR1 is SEHNR and CDR2 is FQNEAQ (reference sequence). The CDR3 runs to 16 residues. CDR3 in DNA: TGTGCCGGCAGCTTAGGTCCGGGACAGGGTTTCTACGAGCAGTACCTC. It encodes CAGSLGPGQGFYEQYL.

This clonotype was recorded at least ten times. The V call is TRBV7-9, the J call TRBJ2-3, with a possible D match to TRBD1 (6 bases). V lost 5 bases to trimming and J lost 4 bases, with 16 bases between them. The CDR3 consists of 15 residues. Germline V gene sequence: CDR1 SEHNR, CDR2 FQNEAQ (reference sequence). As DNA, the CDR3 is TGTGCCAGCAGCCCACAGGGCCTCCGGGCAGATACGCAGTATTTT. This gives the protein CASSPQGLRADTQYF.